The T cell receptor (beta chain) under discussion was sequenced for a study of blood T cell repertoires in COVID-19. The CDR3 contains 12 residues. The germline gives CDR1 MNHEY, CDR2 SVGAGI. V shed 4 bases and J shed 4 bases, with 8 bases lying between them. TCRdb's table, derived via immunoSEQ multiplex PCR, lists solely in-frame clones and lacks some. The table shows hundreds of thousands of clones, with around 90% occurring only once. Sequenced input: peripheral blood. The V call is TRBV6-5, the J call TRBJ2-7; D possibly corresponds to TRBD2 (5 bases). The sequence came from a man aged 55 to 70 who had recovered from COVID-19. The CDR3 reads CASSSRTYEQYF. The CDR3 coding sequence is TGTGCCAGCAGTTCGCGGACTTACGAGCAGTACTTC.